Presented here are 15 T cell receptor beta chains from one specimen sequenced in a study of cytomegalovirus exposure and HLA in healthy donors. Amplification used 60 Vbeta primers and 13 Jbeta primers. Assay used: immunoSEQ multiplex PCR; TCRdb lists only in-frame clones, some missing. Of roughly 190,000 clones listed, 65% to 85% are singletons. The sequenced sample was PBMCs. The receptors were sampled from a middle-aged man in good health and CMV-seronegative.

The chain combines TRBV19 with TRBJ2-3; 10 bases are a match to TRBD1. Germline V gene data show CDR1 as LNHDA and CDR2 as SQIVND (reference sequence). Trimming removed 4 bases from V and 3 bases from J; junction bases left unmatched: 4. CDR3 length equals 15 residues. The CDR3 region has the DNA TGTGCCAGTAGTAGGCCGGGACAGGGGACAGATACGCAGTATTTT. Translating gives CASSRPGQGTDTQYF.

V gene TRBV7-2 combines with J gene TRBJ2-1; a possible D gene is TRBD2 (6 bases). Deletions cut 5 bases from V and 11 bases from J, with 19 bases between. Germline CDR1 reads SGHTA; CDR2 reads FQGNSA. The CDR3 is made up of 14 amino acids. The CDR3 DNA reads TGTGCCAGCAGCAAGCCGGGAACGGGGGAAAAGCAGTTCTTC. Protein sequence: CASSKPGTGEKQFF.

CDR3 nucleotides: TGTGCCAGCAGCTTGGCAGGGACAGGGGCCGAGACCCAGTACTTC. Protein sequence: CASSLAGTGAETQYF. J is TRBJ2-5 and V is TRBV5-4, with 10 bases that match TRBD1. The CDR3 is made up of 15 amino acids. The J segment lost 5 bases and the V segment lost 0 bases, leaving 4 bases of the junction unmatched. Per the germline V gene, CDR1 is SGHNT and CDR2 is YYREEE (reference sequence).

The rearrangement joins TRBV19 to TRBJ1-4; possibly TRBD1 for D (6 bases). CDR1 and CDR2 from the germline V gene are LNHDA and SQIVND (reference sequence). The length of the CDR3 is 14 residues. Trimming stripped 2 bases from V and 5 bases from J, with 9 bases between. The CDR3 here is CASSIWQGNEKLFF. The DNA of the CDR3 is TGTGCCAGTAGTATATGGCAGGGGAATGAAAAACTGTTTTTT.

The rearrangement links TRBV23-1 to TRBJ2-5; 8 nucleotides agree with TRBD1. TRBV23-1 is an open reading frame whose function is uncertain. J gave up 5 bases and V 3 bases, and 2 bases lay outside the gene matches. The CDR3 runs to 13 residues. The CDR3 sequence is CASSHRQGETQYF. CDR3 sequence (DNA): TGCGCCAGCAGTCATCGACAGGGGGAGACCCAGTACTTC.

The chain employs TRBV5-6 and TRBJ1-2; unclear D gene. The CDR3 has 14 residues. V shed 4 bases and J shed 8 bases, with 18 bases lying between them. The germline gives CDR1 SGHDT, CDR2 YYEEEE. CDR3 residues: CASSPPGKPRGYTF. DNA for the CDR3: TGTGCCAGCAGCCCGCCGGGGAAGCCGCGCGGCTACACCTTC.

There are a few counts of this clone. The V gene is TRBV7-9, the J gene TRBJ2-3, with D hard to call. Trimming cost V 5 bases and J 7 bases, with 19 bases left between them. Germline assignment: CDR1 SEHNR and CDR2 FQNEAQ (reference sequence). The CDR3 is 15 amino acids. DNA for the CDR3: TGTGCCAGCAGCCCCACAGTGGATCGCCTGAATACGCAGTATTTT. Its protein is CASSPTVDRLNTQYF.

This chain uses TRBV11-2 with TRBJ2-5; D gene ambiguous. The CDR3 consists of 15 residues. Deletions cut 3 bases from V and 5 bases from J, with 16 bases between. Germline CDR1 SGHAT, CDR2 FQNNGV. The CDR3 sequence is CASSFTVGSLETQYF. The CDR3, as DNA: TGTGCCAGCAGCTTCACGGTTGGTAGTTTGGAGACCCAGTACTTC.

The chain uses TRBV10-1 and TRBJ2-5; D not certain. The germline V gene encodes CDR1 WNHNN and CDR2 SYGVQD (reference sequence). Trimming took off 8 bases at V and 0 bases at J, with 13 bases between the two ends. The CDR3 totals 14 residues. In DNA, the CDR3 is TGCGCCAGCGGCCCGGTGAGGTACCAAGAGACCCAGTACTTC. Translating it yields CASGPVRYQETQYF.

On this clone: A read error may produce the germline difference seen at one junction end. This chain joins TRBV7-9 and TRBJ2-2; 8 nucleotides agree with TRBD2. The CDR3 extends over 15 amino acids. Germline CDR1 SEHNR, CDR2 FQNEAQ (reference sequence). This CDR3 reads CSSLFGLANTGELFF. The CDR3 region has the DNA TGTTCCAGCCTGTTTGGACTAGCAAACACCGGGGAGCTGTTTTTT.

V and J are TRBV10-1 and TRBJ1-5; D is ambiguous. The CDR3 is made up of 13 amino acids. Germline values: CDR1 WNHNN, CDR2 SYGVQD (reference sequence). V was pared by 0 bases and J by 7 bases, with 7 bases between. CDR3 nucleotides: TGCGCCAGCAGTGAGTCGCCGGGACAGCCCCAGCATTTT. It is translated as CASSESPGQPQHF.

The rearrangement uses TRBV10-3 and TRBJ1-1, with TRBD1 identical over 9 bases. Germline loops: CDR1 ENHRY, CDR2 SYGVKD. This CDR3 has 13 amino acids. V was clipped by 10 bases and J by 2 bases; unmatched bases: 5. The CDR3 loop is CATTGQGNTEAFF. For the CDR3, the DNA is TGTGCCACCACGGGACAGGGAAACACTGAAGCTTTCTTT.

The V call is TRBV7-2, the J call TRBJ2-5, with D tentatively TRBD2 (6 bases). The CDR3 is 15 residues long. Trimming removed 2 bases at V and 7 bases at J, with 17 bases between. CDR1 and CDR2 (germline): SGHTA, FQGNSA. CDR3 sequence: CASSLSSGTVATQYF. Here the CDR3 DNA reads TGTGCCAGCAGCTTATCATCCGGGACTGTCGCGACCCAGTACTTC. Full variable domain (remainder filled in from reference TRBV7-2 and TRBJ2-5): GAGVSQSPSNKVTEKGKDVELRCDPISGHTALYWYRQSLGQGLEFLIYFQGNSAPDKSGLPSDRFSAERTGGSVSTLTIQRTQQEDSAVYLCASSLSSGTVATQYFGPGTRLLVL.

V is TRBV5-1 and J is TRBJ2-7; D not resolved. Trimming stripped 4 bases from V and 4 bases from J, with 12 bases between. The length of the CDR3 is 13 residues. Germline lookup yields CDR1 SGHRS and CDR2 YFSETQ. DNA of the CDR3: TGCGCCAGCAGCCCAGTAACAGCATACGAGCAGTACTTC. This codes for CASSPVTAYEQYF.

The chain joins TRBV5-6 to TRBJ1-1; 10 positions match TRBD1. This CDR3 is 16 amino acids long. CDR1 SGHDT and CDR2 YYEEEE come from the germline V gene. The V gene end was trimmed by 2 bases and the J gene end by 3 bases; junction bases not matched to a gene: 7. In DNA, the CDR3 is TGTGCCAGCAGCTTAGACAGGGGGCAGAGGTACACTGAAGCTTTCTTT. It translates to CASSLDRGQRYTEAFF.